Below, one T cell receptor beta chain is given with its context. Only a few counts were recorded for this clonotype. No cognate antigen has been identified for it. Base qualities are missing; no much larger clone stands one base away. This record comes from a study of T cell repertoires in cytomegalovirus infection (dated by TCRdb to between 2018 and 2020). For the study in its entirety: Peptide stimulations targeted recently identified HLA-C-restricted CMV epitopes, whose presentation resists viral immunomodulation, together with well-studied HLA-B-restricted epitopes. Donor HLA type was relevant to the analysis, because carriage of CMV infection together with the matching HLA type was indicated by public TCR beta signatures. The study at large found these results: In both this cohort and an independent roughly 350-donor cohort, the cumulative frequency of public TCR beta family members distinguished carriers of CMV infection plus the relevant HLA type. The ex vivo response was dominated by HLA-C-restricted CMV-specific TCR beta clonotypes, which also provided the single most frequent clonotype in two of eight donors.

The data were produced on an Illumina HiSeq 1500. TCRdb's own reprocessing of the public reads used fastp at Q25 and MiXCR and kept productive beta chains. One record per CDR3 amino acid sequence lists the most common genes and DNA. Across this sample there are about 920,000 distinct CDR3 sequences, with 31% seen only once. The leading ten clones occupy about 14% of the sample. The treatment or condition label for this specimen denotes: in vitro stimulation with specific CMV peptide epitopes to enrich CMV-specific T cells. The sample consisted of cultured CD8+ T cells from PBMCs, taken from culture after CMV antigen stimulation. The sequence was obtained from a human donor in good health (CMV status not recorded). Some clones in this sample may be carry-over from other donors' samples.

CDR3 protein: CAISEPRTGGTDTQYF. The base sequence is TGTGCCATCAGTGAGCCCCGGACAGGGGGCACAGATACGCAGTATTTT. The chain employs TRBV10-3 and TRBJ2-3, with 9 middle bases fitting TRBD1. After removal of 2 bases from V and 1 base from J, the junction retains 4 bases not matched to a gene. CDR1 is given as ENHRY and CDR2 as SYGVKD, both from the germline V gene. The CDR3 runs 16 residues from the cysteine to the phenylalanine. The entry retains the CDR3 DNA only, 48 bases that are in frame from base 1.